These T cell receptor beta chains were read from a single sample in a study of cytomegalovirus exposure and HLA in healthy donors. Method: immunoSEQ multiplex PCR; TCRdb's copy keeps in-frame clones and lacks some. The data show 110,000 or so clones, about 80% seen once. The sample was PBMCs. The receptors shown here come from a man aged 45-65 years in good health and CMV-seropositive. CDR3s leave out the opening cysteine and the closing phenylalanine or tryptophan. A D gene is named only where the DNA matches it firmly. Size is stated for part of the rows, as once, few or many counts, or as a class when the clone is expanded.

V gene: TRBV30
clone size: NA
D gene: TRBD1
CDR3 length: 12
J gene: TRBJ1-1
CDR3 protein: ACHRGVQNTEAF

V gene: TRBV19
clone size: NA
D gene: NA
CDR3 length: 13
J gene: TRBJ1-1
CDR3 protein: ASSIGIPGGTEAF

V gene: TRBV27
clone size: few
D gene: NA
CDR3 length: 14
J gene: TRBJ2-7
CDR3 protein: ASNPGPGLGFYEQY

V gene: TRBV29-1
clone size: NA
D gene: TRBD1
CDR3 length: 11
J gene: TRBJ1-1
CDR3 protein: SAGQVMNTEAF

V gene: TRBV2
clone size: NA
D gene: TRBD1
CDR3 length: 13
J gene: TRBJ1-2
CDR3 protein: ASRDSQGANYGYT

V gene: TRBV5-1
clone size: NA
D gene: NA
CDR3 length: 12
J gene: TRBJ2-7
CDR3 protein: ASSLDSPTYEQY

V gene: TRBV27
clone size: NA
D gene: NA
CDR3 length: 12
J gene: TRBJ2-7
CDR3 protein: ASSFQGAYDEQY

V gene: TRBV18
clone size: NA
D gene: TRBD1
CDR3 length: 12
J gene: TRBJ2-1
CDR3 protein: ASSPTGGFNEQF

V gene: TRBV28
clone size: NA
D gene: TRBD1
CDR3 length: 13
J gene: TRBJ2-6
CDR3 protein: ASSPTGAGANVLT

V gene: TRBV9
clone size: NA
D gene: NA
CDR3 length: 12
J gene: TRBJ1-1
CDR3 protein: ASSEILGDTEAF

V gene: TRBV6-5
clone size: NA
D gene: TRBD1
CDR3 length: 13
J gene: TRBJ1-6
CDR3 protein: ASSYSDRGGSPLH

V gene: TRBV30
clone size: NA
D gene: TRBD2
CDR3 length: 12
J gene: TRBJ2-4
CDR3 protein: AWSVLAGVNIQY

V gene: TRBV27
clone size: NA
D gene: TRBD1
CDR3 length: 14
J gene: TRBJ2-3
CDR3 protein: ASWKTGPLSTDTQY

V gene: TRBV18
clone size: NA
D gene: NA
CDR3 length: 11
J gene: TRBJ1-2
CDR3 protein: ASSQSRGDGYT

V gene: TRBV7-9
clone size: few
D gene: NA
CDR3 length: 9
J gene: TRBJ1-1
CDR3 protein: ASKGYTEAF

V gene: TRBV7-2
clone size: NA
D gene: TRBD2
CDR3 length: 13
J gene: TRBJ2-1
CDR3 protein: ASSLKRESYNEQF

V gene: TRBV19
clone size: NA
D gene: NA
CDR3 length: 10
J gene: TRBJ2-1
CDR3 protein: ASSAIGNRQF

V gene: TRBV10-1
clone size: NA
D gene: NA
CDR3 length: 13
J gene: TRBJ2-5
CDR3 protein: ASSESRAGRETQY

V gene: TRBV5-1
clone size: NA
D gene: NA
CDR3 length: 14
J gene: TRBJ2-3
CDR3 protein: ASSLIPGGGTDTQY

V gene: TRBV4-3
clone size: NA
D gene: NA
CDR3 length: 12
J gene: TRBJ1-2
CDR3 protein: ASSQESQGSGYT

V gene: TRBV25-1
clone size: NA
D gene: TRBD1
CDR3 length: 14
J gene: TRBJ2-3
CDR3 protein: ASSDWLTGSADTQY

V gene: TRBV7-8
clone size: NA
D gene: TRBD1
CDR3 length: 14
J gene: TRBJ1-3
CDR3 protein: ASSTLTGVGGNTIY

V gene: TRBV30
clone size: NA
D gene: TRBD2
CDR3 length: 13
J gene: TRBJ2-5
CDR3 protein: AWSVTQRGEETQY

V gene: TRBV2
clone size: NA
D gene: TRBD2
CDR3 length: 13
J gene: TRBJ2-1
CDR3 protein: ASSILAGAGDEQF

V gene: TRBV27
clone size: NA
D gene: TRBD2
CDR3 length: 11
J gene: TRBJ2-5
CDR3 protein: ASGRLAGGTQY

V gene: TRBV2
clone size: NA
D gene: TRBD2
CDR3 length: 18
J gene: TRBJ2-1
CDR3 protein: ASSEAVPGLAGVSYNEQF

V gene: TRBV5-8
clone size: NA
D gene: NA
CDR3 length: 11
J gene: TRBJ2-7
CDR3 protein: ASSWGPLGEQY

V gene: TRBV7-2
clone size: NA
D gene: NA
CDR3 length: 10
J gene: TRBJ1-4
CDR3 protein: ASSSRTEKLF

V gene: TRBV5-1
clone size: once
D gene: TRBD2
CDR3 length: 14
J gene: TRBJ2-5
CDR3 protein: ASSLAPSGRMETQY

V gene: TRBV2
clone size: NA
D gene: TRBD1
CDR3 length: 12
J gene: TRBJ1-1
CDR3 protein: ASSVTGGNTEAF

V gene: TRBV5-4
clone size: NA
D gene: TRBD1
CDR3 length: 12
J gene: TRBJ1-1
CDR3 protein: ASSTGQGTTEAF

V gene: TRBV7-2
clone size: NA
D gene: TRBD2
CDR3 length: 14
J gene: TRBJ2-3
CDR3 protein: ASSPGLAGASDTQY

V gene: TRBV5-5
clone size: NA
D gene: TRBD1
CDR3 length: 10
J gene: TRBJ1-3
CDR3 protein: ASSPGQGTIY

V gene: TRBV7-2
clone size: NA
D gene: TRBD1
CDR3 length: 14
J gene: TRBJ2-3
CDR3 protein: ASSTRDRGRKDTQY

V gene: TRBV25-1
clone size: NA
D gene: TRBD1
CDR3 length: 14
J gene: TRBJ1-6
CDR3 protein: ASSARDRGLGSPLH

V gene: TRBV25-1
clone size: NA
D gene: NA
CDR3 length: 14
J gene: TRBJ2-7
CDR3 protein: ASSSPHRDNPYEQY

V gene: TRBV7-6
clone size: few
D gene: NA
CDR3 length: 13
J gene: TRBJ1-4
CDR3 protein: ASSLARGLNEKLF

V gene: TRBV10-1
clone size: NA
D gene: NA
CDR3 length: 13
J gene: TRBJ2-5
CDR3 protein: ASSESVVGQETQY

V gene: TRBV7-9
clone size: NA
D gene: TRBD1
CDR3 length: 10
J gene: TRBJ2-7
CDR3 protein: ASSSFRDRVY

V gene: TRBV28
clone size: NA
D gene: NA
CDR3 length: 13
J gene: TRBJ1-1
CDR3 protein: ASSFWRQGSTEAF

V gene: TRBV30
clone size: NA
D gene: TRBD1
CDR3 length: 12
J gene: TRBJ1-1
CDR3 protein: AWSATGGDTEAF

V gene: TRBV4-2
clone size: NA
D gene: TRBD2
CDR3 length: 14
J gene: TRBJ2-1
CDR3 protein: ASSQDQRGSYNEQF